The 21 T cell receptor beta chains below were found in one sample sequenced in a study of cytomegalovirus exposure and HLA in healthy donors. Researchers ran the PCR with 60 Vbeta and 13 Jbeta primers. Sequencing was performed with immunoSEQ multiplex PCR; in TCRdb, only in-frame clones are kept and a portion is missing. The repertoire consists of around 190,000 clones, with 65% to 85% occurring once and the leading ten covering under 2.5%. The sequenced sample consisted of PBMCs. The source is a man in his 60s in good health and CMV-seronegative.

This clone came up once. This sequence joins TRBV5-1 and TRBJ2-3, with 7 nucleotides matching TRBD2. Trimming at V came to 4 bases and at J to 0 bases, leaving 17 bases not matched to a gene. CDR3 length: 19 amino acids. Germline V gene sequence: CDR1 SGHRS, CDR2 YFSETQ. The CDR3 region has the DNA TGCGCCAGCAGCGTTCTTACCAGCGTCCCAGCGGGAAGCACAGATACGCAGTATTTT. Translated, it gives CASSVLTSVPAGSTDTQYF.

The chain is built from TRBV7-6 and TRBJ2-7; D call uncertain. CDR1 is SGHVS and CDR2 is FNYEAQ in the germline V gene. The CDR3 contains 11 residues. The V end lost 6 bases, the J end lost 5 bases, and 8 bases lay between the germline ends. The CDR3: CASSLGDEQYF. The CDR3 region has the DNA TGTGCCAGCAGTCTAGGTGACGAGCAGTACTTC.

The genes are TRBV5-1 and TRBJ2-1, with D perhaps matching TRBD1 (5 bases). The CDR3 consists of 13 residues. Trimming removed 2 bases from V and 5 bases from J, with 8 bases in between. CDR1 and CDR2 (germline): SGHRS, YFSETQ. The CDR3 here is CASSFDSNNEQFF. The DNA of the CDR3 is TGCGCCAGCAGCTTTGACAGCAACAATGAGCAGTTCTTC.

This clone was observed once. The genes are TRBV7-9 and TRBJ2-1, with 8 bases fitting TRBD1. V shed 2 bases, J shed 8 bases, and the junction held 11 bases outside the gene matches. The CDR3 has 16 residues. The germline gives CDR1 SEHNR, CDR2 FQNEAQ (reference sequence). CDR3 DNA: TGTGCCAGCAGCTTATGGAGGACAGGGTCAAGGGATGAGCAGTTCTTC. It codes for CASSLWRTGSRDEQFF.

The chain links TRBV6-6 to TRBJ2-2, with 9 bases identical to TRBD1. Germline CDR1 reads MNHNY; CDR2 reads SVGAGI (reference sequence). The CDR3 length is 16 residues. V lost 5 bases to trimming and J lost 3 bases; unmatched junction nucleotides: 7. CDR3 amino acids: CASSMRTGADTGELFF. CDR3 sequence (DNA): TGTGCCAGCAGTATGCGGACAGGGGCGGACACCGGGGAGCTGTTTTTT.

This clone came up once. V and J are TRBV18 and TRBJ1-1; 8 bases line up with TRBD1. Germline V gene sequence: CDR1 KGHSH, CDR2 LQKENI. The CDR3 length is 14 residues. V gave up 5 bases and J gave up 1 base; unmatched junction bases: 3. In DNA form, the CDR3 reads TGTGCCAGCTCAGCCGGACAGGGGAACACTGAAGCTTTCTTT. Its translation: CASSAGQGNTEAFF.

Only one count was recorded for this clone. V and J are TRBV7-2 and TRBJ2-2; TRBD2 matches at 7 bases. This CDR3 is built from 14 residues. Germline CDR1 is SGHTA and CDR2 is FQGNSA. The V and J ends lost 5 bases and 3 bases, in that order; junction bases with no gene match: 3. The CDR3 DNA reads TGTGCCAGCAGCGCGGGACTATACACCGGGGAGCTGTTTTTT. It specifies CASSAGLYTGELFF.

The rearrangement links TRBV19 to TRBJ2-2; 12 nucleotides match TRBD1. This CDR3 has 17 residues. CDR1 is LNHDA and CDR2 is SQIVND in the germline V gene (reference sequence). Trimming took 5 bases from V and 5 from J; bases not matched to a gene: 9. CDR3 residues: CASSSTGTGGGTGELFF. The CDR3 DNA follows: TGTGCCAGTAGTTCCACCGGGACAGGGGGCGGAACCGGGGAGCTGTTTTTT.

The chain uses TRBV5-1 and TRBJ2-1; the match to TRBD2 covers 10 bases. CDR1 is SGHRS and CDR2 is YFSETQ in the germline V gene. Losses at the gene ends were 1 base for V and 4 bases for J; bases not matched to a gene: 2. The CDR3 is 15 residues long. Here the CDR3 DNA reads TGCGCCAGCAGCTTGACTAGCGGGGTATACAATGAGCAGTTCTTC. Translating gives CASSLTSGVYNEQFF.

The rearrangement joins TRBV5-6 to TRBJ2-2, with 8 bases that match TRBD2. After removal of 4 bases from V and 6 bases from J, the junction contained 14 bases not matched to a gene. Germline-derived CDR1 and CDR2 are SGHDT and YYEEEE. This CDR3 comprises 17 residues. DNA of the CDR3: TGTGCCAGCAGCCGCTATAGCGGGACTTCTTACGCCGGGGAGCTGTTTTTT. Amino acid sequence: CASSRYSGTSYAGELFF.

As for this clone: The same CDR3 arises from other DNA sequences in this sample as well. CDR3 protein: CASSVATGGNTEAFF. CDR3 DNA sequence: TGTGCCAGCAGCGTAGCTACAGGGGGTAACACTGAAGCTTTCTTT. This rearrangement joins TRBV9 to TRBJ1-1; the match to TRBD1 covers 8 bases. Trimming removed 0 bases from V and 2 bases from J; junction bases left unmatched: 3. Germline V gene lookup returns CDR1 SGDLS and CDR2 YYNGEE. The CDR3 covers 15 residues.

The table lists this clone with a few counts. The J gene is TRBJ2-3, the V gene TRBV18; weak D call: TRBD1 (5 bases). Trimming stripped 3 bases from V and 11 bases from J, with 18 bases between. Germline V gene lookup returns CDR1 KGHSH and CDR2 LQKENI. The CDR3 is made up of 14 amino acids. As DNA, the CDR3 is TGTGCCAGCTCACCGAGACAGCTCAACGTGGGGCAGTATTTT. Amino acid sequence: CASSPRQLNVGQYF.

This chain links TRBV19 with TRBJ2-2, with 10 positions matching TRBD2. The J segment lost 4 bases and the V segment lost 4 bases, leaving 6 bases of the junction unmatched. This CDR3 has 16 residues. Germline CDR1 and CDR2: LNHDA and SQIVND (reference sequence). CDR3 DNA sequence: TGTGCCAGTAGTACCCGGACTAGCGGTAGCACCGGGGAGCTGTTTTTT. This sequence encodes CASSTRTSGSTGELFF.

In its sample, this clone was seen many times. The sample contains more than one DNA sequence encoding this CDR3. The gene calls are TRBV5-1 and TRBJ2-7; D ambiguous. Germline assignment: CDR1 SGHRS and CDR2 YFSETQ. The V end was cut by 1 base, the J end by 2 bases, with 10 bases between. The CDR3 spans 14 residues. The CDR3 protein is CASSLLGGTYEQYF. CDR3 DNA: TGCGCCAGCAGCTTGCTAGGCGGCACCTACGAGCAGTACTTC.

The CDR3 bases are TGCGCCAGCAGCTCCCGGGACACAATCCCCAATAGCAATCAGCCCCAGCATTTT. It is translated as CASSSRDTIPNSNQPQHF. The chain has TRBV23-1 and TRBJ1-5, with a tentative D call TRBD1 (6 bases). TRBV23-1 is labeled an ORF, and its function is uncertain. Trimming took 6 bases from V and 0 from J, leaving 21 bases between them. This CDR3 is 18 amino acids long.

V and J are TRBV14 and TRBJ1-4; D is unclear. CDR3 length equals 16 residues. Germline V CDR1 and CDR2: SGHDN, FVKESK. The ends were cut back, 1 base at V and 2 bases at J, with 11 bases in the middle. CDR3 protein: CASSQGEGRTNEKLFF. Written as DNA, the CDR3 is TGTGCCAGCAGCCAAGGGGAGGGCCGGACTAATGAAAAACTGTTTTTT. Combining the CDR3 with reference TRBV14 and TRBJ1-4 gives the whole variable domain EAGVTQFPSHSVIEKGQTVTLRCDPISGHDNLYWYRRVMGKEIKFLLHFVKESKQDESGMPNNRFLAERTGGTYSTLKVQPAELEDSGVYFCASSQGEGRTNEKLFFGSGTQLSVL.

Only one count was recorded for this clone. The chain combines TRBV5-1 with TRBJ2-2; TRBD1 aligns across 8 bases. Germline CDR1 is SGHRS and CDR2 is YFSETQ. With 10 bases clipped from V and 7 bases from J, the junction kept 9 bases outside the gene matches. CDR3 size: 13 residues. The CDR3 protein is CAAGQGAGGELFF. CDR3 DNA sequence: TGCGCCGCAGGGCAGGGGGCCGGCGGGGAGCTGTTTTTT.

The chain recombines TRBV6-1 with TRBJ1-1, with 9 bases fitting TRBD1. The junction had 5 bases not matched to a gene; V was cut back by 7 bases and J by 5 bases. This CDR3 contains 13 residues. CDR1 MNHNS and CDR2 SASEGT come from the germline V gene. The CDR3 region is CASMGQGWTEAFF. The CDR3 DNA is TGTGCCAGCATGGGACAGGGTTGGACTGAAGCTTTCTTT.

CDR3: CASSPLAGGANEQFF. The CDR3 DNA reads as TGTGCCAGCAGCCCCCTAGCGGGAGGGGCGAATGAGCAGTTCTTC. The chain links TRBV4-2 to TRBJ2-1, with TRBD2 matching over 12 bases. From germline, CDR1 is LGHNA and CDR2 YNFKEQ. V gave up 4 bases and J gave up 7 bases; unmatched junction bases: 5. This CDR3 has 15 amino acids.

A single count supports this clone. One junction end does not reproduce the germline sequence, and a read error may be involved. The chain employs TRBV20-1 and TRBJ1-1; D perhaps matches TRBD1 (5 bases). This CDR3 has 11 amino acids. Germline loops: CDR1 DFQATT, CDR2 SNEGSKA (reference sequence). The DNA for the CDR3 is TGCAGTGCCAGAGTAGGGGATCAAGCTTTCTTT. This sequence encodes CSARVGDQAFF.

This clone showed up just a few times. The gene calls are TRBV11-2 and TRBJ2-3; D ambiguous. V lost 1 base and J lost 3, with 5 bases in between. Germline assignment: CDR1 SGHAT and CDR2 FQNNGV. The CDR3 runs to 13 residues. Here the CDR3 reads CASSLVFTDTQYF. In nucleotides, the CDR3 is TGTGCCAGCAGCTTAGTCTTTACAGATACGCAGTATTTT.